The 21 T cell receptor beta chains reported below all come from one sample, sequenced in a study of shared clonotypes between healthy human individuals. Sequenced by immunoSEQ multiplex PCR; TCRdb stores in-frame clones only, minus some. Of 600,000 to 800,000 clones listed, 55% to 80% are singletons. The sample comprised memory CD4+ T cells sorted from blood. The subset is: CD45RA-negative fraction. The source of these receptors is a woman younger than 45 in good health.

V usage is TRBV27 and J usage is TRBJ2-5; TRBD2 agrees at 11 bases. Germline CDR1 is MNHEY and CDR2 is SMNVEV (reference sequence). CDR3 length: 14 amino acids. The J segment lost 4 bases and the V segment lost 2 bases, leaving 0 bases of the junction unmatched. The CDR3 DNA sequence: TGTGCCAGCAGTTTACTAGCGGGAGGAGAGACCCAGTACTTC. This gives the protein CASSLLAGGETQYF.

The chain carries TRBV4-2 and TRBJ2-2; TRBD2 is a possible D gene (5 bases). This CDR3 is built from 17 residues. Per germline, CDR1 LGHNA and CDR2 YNFKEQ. V was pared by 1 base and J by 1 base, with 13 bases between. DNA for the CDR3: TGTGCCAGCAGCCAAGTAGGATCCGCGGGGAACACCGGGGAGCTGTTTTTT. Translation gives CASSQVGSAGNTGELFF.

This CDR3 is CASSQGQGPSSGNTIYF. In DNA, the CDR3 is TGCGCCAGCAGCCAAGGACAGGGGCCATCCTCTGGAAACACCATATATTTT. V and J are TRBV4-1 and TRBJ1-3, with 8 bases that match TRBD1. Trimming at V came to 1 base and at J to 0 bases, leaving 5 bases not matched to a gene. The CDR3 has 17 amino acids. Germline V gene data show CDR1 as MGHRA and CDR2 as YSYEKL.

The V and J genes are TRBV19 and TRBJ2-5; D uncertain. Germline V gene lookup returns CDR1 LNHDA and CDR2 SQIVND (reference sequence). Trimming pared 3 bases from V and 1 base from J, leaving 6 bases between. The CDR3 loop spans 13 amino acids. CDR3 sequence: CASSMNRQETQYF. In DNA form, the CDR3 reads TGTGCCAGTAGTATGAATCGCCAAGAGACCCAGTACTTC.

The rearrangement uses TRBV6-8 and TRBJ2-2, with D uncertain. The germline V and J ends were trimmed by 7 bases and 5 bases, with 14 bases remaining between them. This CDR3 comprises 14 residues. Germline CDR1 and CDR2: MNHGY and SAAAGT. In nucleotides, the CDR3 is TGTGCCAGCATCAGACGGTGGGGAACCGGGGAGCTGTTTTTT. This encodes CASIRRWGTGELFF.

The chain has TRBV19 and TRBJ2-5, with 10 bases matching TRBD2. Near its end, the DNA agrees better with TRBJ2-7, so the J call may be wrong. The CDR3 runs to 14 residues. Germline assignment: CDR1 LNHDA and CDR2 SQIVND (reference sequence). CDR3 sequence reads: CASSEGLASYEQYF. The CDR3 coding sequence is TGTGCCAGTAGTGAGGGACTAGCGTCCTACGAGCAGTACTTC.

This clone showed up just once. Other nucleotide sequences from this sample produce the same CDR3. The V call is TRBV10-2, the J call TRBJ2-3; D assignment may be TRBD1 or TRBD2 (5 bases each). The CDR3 consists of 11 residues. V was clipped by 6 bases and J by 6 bases, with 7 bases between them. Germline V CDR1 and CDR2: WSHSY, SAAADI. The CDR3 bases are TGCGCCAGCAGGGGGACGGATACGCAGTATTTT. It is translated as CASRGTDTQYF.

The CDR3 region is CASSEAGTGYREQYF. The CDR3 DNA reads TGTGCCAGCAGTGAAGCGGGGACAGGTTACCGCGAGCAGTACTTC. The chain employs TRBV6-1 and TRBJ2-7, with 8 bases matching TRBD1. The germline gives CDR1 MNHNS, CDR2 SASEGT. CDR3 length: 15 amino acids. V trimming: 0 bases; J trimming: 6 bases; junction bases outside the gene matches: 7.

The V and J genes are TRBV28 and TRBJ1-5, with D tentatively TRBD1 (5 bases). Trimming took 6 bases from V and 6 from J, leaving 24 bases between them. Germline V CDR1 and CDR2: MDHEN, SYDVKM. The CDR3 is 17 residues long. The CDR3 is CASRRTLFREIGQPQHF. In nucleotides, the CDR3 is TGTGCCAGCAGGCGCACACTTTTCAGGGAGATTGGTCAGCCCCAGCATTTT.

The rearrangement uses TRBV28 and TRBJ2-7; 11 bases agree with TRBD2. CDR1 is MDHEN and CDR2 is SYDVKM in the germline V gene. CDR3 size: 13 residues. V lost 6 bases, J lost 5 bases, and 3 bases stayed unmatched. Written as DNA, the CDR3 is TGTGCCAGCAGACTAGCGGGAGACCACGAGCAGTACTTC. Encoded protein: CASRLAGDHEQYF.

This sequence joins TRBV7-8 and TRBJ1-2; D ambiguous. This CDR3 is 13 amino acids long. Trimming removed 5 bases at V and 4 bases at J, with 11 bases between. Germline V lookup: CDR1 SGHVS, CDR2 FQNEAQ. CDR3 in DNA: TGTGCCAGCAGCCCACGGACCGTCTATGGCTACACCTTC. Translating it yields CASSPRTVYGYTF.

A remark on this clone: The sample holds other DNA sequences that translate to the same CDR3. The chain is built from TRBV4-2 and TRBJ2-3; no reliable D call. The CDR3 runs to 13 residues. V lost 0 bases and J 2 bases, leaving 3 bases between the germline ends. Germline CDR1 reads LGHNA; CDR2 reads YNFKEQ. This chain's CDR3 is CASSQENTDTQYF. For the CDR3, the DNA is TGTGCCAGCAGCCAAGAAAACACAGATACGCAGTATTTT.

V usage is TRBV9 and J usage is TRBJ2-1; 9 nucleotides agree with TRBD1. Germline CDR1 SGDLS, CDR2 YYNGEE. This CDR3 contains 15 residues. J gave up 6 bases and V 2 bases, and 6 bases lay outside the gene matches. The CDR3 nucleotides are TGTGCCAGCAGCGTCGACAGGGGGGCGCGCAATGAGCAGTTCTTC. It specifies CASSVDRGARNEQFF.

This clone was detected only a few times. The chain combines TRBV19 with TRBJ1-5; D may be TRBD1 (6 bases). Trimming removed 6 bases from V and 4 bases from J, with 7 bases in between. The germline gives CDR1 LNHDA, CDR2 SQIVND (reference sequence). CDR3 size: 12 residues. The chain's CDR3 is CASRQGNQPQHF. DNA of the CDR3: TGTGCCAGTAGGCAGGGGAATCAGCCCCAGCATTTT.

This sequence joins TRBV18 and TRBJ1-1; 7 bases line up with TRBD1. The V gene's germline CDR1 is KGHSH and CDR2 LQKENI. CDR3 size: 15 residues. Trimming removed 4 bases from V and 9 bases from J; junction bases left unmatched: 14. The CDR3 region is CASSLNQGDWVKAFF. The CDR3 coding sequence is TGTGCCAGCTCACTGAATCAGGGGGATTGGGTGAAAGCTTTCTTT. The full variable domain, its missing parts supplied by reference TRBV18 and TRBJ1-1, is NAGVMQNPRHLVRRRGQEARLRCSPMKGHSHVYWYRQLPEEGLKFMVYLQKENIIDESGMPKERFSAEFPKEGPSILRIQQVVRGDSAAYFCASSLNQGDWVKAFFGQGTRLTVV.

Worth noting for this clone: Other DNA sequences within the sample encode an identical CDR3. The rearrangement uses TRBV7-9 and TRBJ1-1, with D possibly matching TRBD1 (5 bases). With 1 base removed from V and 2 bases from J, the gap between germline ends came to 11 bases. The CDR3 has 15 amino acids. Germline V lookup: CDR1 SEHNR, CDR2 FQNEAQ (reference sequence). CDR3 DNA sequence: TGTGCCAGCAGCTTAGGTGCGGGGCCAAACACTGAAGCTTTCTTT. Protein: CASSLGAGPNTEAFF.

This clone has only one observation. This chain joins TRBV10-3 and TRBJ2-5, with D unresolved. With 11 bases removed from V and 3 bases from J, the gap between germline ends came to 10 bases. Germline CDR1 and CDR2: ENHRY and SYGVKD. CDR3 length: 11 residues. This CDR3 is CAHGSEETQYF. Written as DNA, the CDR3 is TGTGCCCATGGGTCCGAAGAGACCCAGTACTTC.

This clone was detected many times. The chain carries TRBV7-3 and TRBJ2-1; 12 nucleotides match TRBD2. CDR1 is SGHTA and CDR2 is FQGTGA in the germline V gene. The V segment lost 5 bases and the J segment 5 bases; nucleotides outside the gene matches: 7. The CDR3 runs to 16 residues. Here the CDR3 DNA reads TGTGCCAGCAGCAGGACTAGCGGGGATCTGAACAATGAGCAGTTCTTC. This gives the protein CASSRTSGDLNNEQFF.

As DNA, the CDR3 is TGTGCCAGCAGCTTCTCCGGGACAGGGGATTCACCCCTCCACTTT. Amino acids: CASSFSGTGDSPLHF. V and J are TRBV7-3 and TRBJ1-6; TRBD1 matches 10 bases. The CDR3 totals 15 residues. Trimming at V came to 3 bases and at J to 8 bases, leaving 4 bases not matched to a gene. Germline lookup yields CDR1 SGHTA and CDR2 FQGTGA.

The table lists this clone with a few counts. The chain uses TRBV18 and TRBJ1-3; D remains unclear. Germline loops: CDR1 KGHSH, CDR2 LQKENI. Deletions cut 5 bases from V and 0 bases from J, with 5 bases between. This CDR3 contains 13 residues. Here the CDR3 reads CASSSGSGNTIYF. Here the CDR3 DNA reads TGTGCCAGCTCATCGGGCTCTGGAAACACCATATATTTT.

V is TRBV6-5 and J is TRBJ1-1; TRBD1 is a possible D gene (5 bases). Germline values: CDR1 MNHEY, CDR2 SVGAGI. This CDR3 contains 14 residues. V was clipped by 6 bases and J by 0 bases, with 11 bases between them. CDR3 region: CASRPQTVNTEAFF. CDR3 coding DNA: TGTGCCAGCAGACCCCAGACAGTGAACACTGAAGCTTTCTTT.